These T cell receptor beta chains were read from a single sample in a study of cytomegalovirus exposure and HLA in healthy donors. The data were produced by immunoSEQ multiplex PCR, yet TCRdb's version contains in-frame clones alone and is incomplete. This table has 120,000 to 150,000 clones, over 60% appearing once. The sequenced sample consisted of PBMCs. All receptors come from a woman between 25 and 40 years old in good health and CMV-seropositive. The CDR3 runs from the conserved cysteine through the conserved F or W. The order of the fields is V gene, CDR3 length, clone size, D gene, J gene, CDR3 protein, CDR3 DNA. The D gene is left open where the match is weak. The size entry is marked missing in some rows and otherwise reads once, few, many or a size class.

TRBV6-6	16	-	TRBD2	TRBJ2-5	CASSLTSGGAGETQYF	TGTGCCAGCAGCCTAACTAGCGGGGGGGCTGGTGAGACCCAGTACTTC
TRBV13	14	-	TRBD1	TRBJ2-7	CASSPMDRRYEQYF	TGTGCCAGCAGCCCGATGGACAGGAGATACGAGCAGTACTTC
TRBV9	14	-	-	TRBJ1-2	CASSVATGFEGYTF	TGTGCCAGCAGCGTAGCGACAGGATTTGAGGGCTACACCTTC
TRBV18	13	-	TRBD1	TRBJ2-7	CASSLGQDYEQYF	TGTGCCAGCTCACTCGGACAGGACTACGAGCAGTACTTC
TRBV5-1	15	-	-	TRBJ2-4	CASSLASGPKNSQYF	TGCGCCAGCAGCTTGGCATCAGGCCCCAAAAACAGTCAGTACTTC
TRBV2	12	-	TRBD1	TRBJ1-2	CASSERDRGELF	TGTGCCAGCAGTGAGCGAGACAGGGGCGAGCTCTTC
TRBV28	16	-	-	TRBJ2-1	CASSRGGAGSYNEQFF	TGTGCCAGCAGTAGAGGGGGGGCGGGCTCCTACAATGAGCAGTTCTTC
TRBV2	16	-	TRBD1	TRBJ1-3	CASTLEGATSGNTIYF	TGTGCCAGCACCCTAGAGGGGGCTACCTCTGGAAACACCATATATTTT
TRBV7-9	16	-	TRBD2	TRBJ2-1	CASSPRTGTSYNEQFF	TGTGCCAGCAGCCCCCGGACCGGGACTAGCTACAATGAGCAGTTCTTC
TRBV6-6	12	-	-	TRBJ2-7	CASSLLAYEQYF	TGTGCCAGCAGCCTCCTCGCCTACGAGCAGTACTTC
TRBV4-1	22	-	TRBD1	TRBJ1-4	CASSQVFAFLGQGARRDEKLFF	TGCGCCAGCAGCCAAGTATTCGCATTTTTAGGACAGGGGGCGCGGAGGGATGAAAAACTGTTTTTT
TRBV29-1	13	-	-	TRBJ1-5	CSVAQDSNQPQHF	TGCAGCGTTGCGCAGGATAGCAATCAGCCCCAGCATTTT
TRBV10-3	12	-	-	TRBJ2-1	CAIISDYNEQFF	TGTGCCATCATTTCAGACTACAATGAGCAGTTCTTC
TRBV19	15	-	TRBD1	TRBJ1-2	CASSIGTGGVYGYTF	TGTGCCAGTAGTATAGGGACAGGGGGCGTCTATGGCTACACCTTC
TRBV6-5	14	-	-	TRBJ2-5	CASKSQAHQETQYF	TGTGCCAGCAAGAGCCAGGCACACCAAGAGACCCAGTACTTC
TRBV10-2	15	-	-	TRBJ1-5	CASKGILQGNQPQHF	TGCGCCAGCAAGGGCATACTTCAGGGTAACCAGCCCCAGCATTTT
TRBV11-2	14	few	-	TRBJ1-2	CASRQTVNRYGYTF	TGTGCCAGCAGACAAACAGTGAATCGCTATGGCTACACCTTC
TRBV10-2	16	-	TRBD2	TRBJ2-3	CASSGLAGGQGDTQYF	TGCGCCAGCAGTGGGCTAGCGGGGGGGCAAGGGGATACGCAGTATTTT
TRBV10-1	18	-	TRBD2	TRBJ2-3	CASSETWSAGGRADTQYF	TGCGCCAGCAGTGAGACGTGGTCGGCGGGGGGGCGCGCAGATACGCAGTATTTT
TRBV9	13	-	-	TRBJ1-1	CASSVQGFSEAFF	TGTGCCAGCAGCGTCCAGGGGTTTTCTGAAGCTTTCTTT
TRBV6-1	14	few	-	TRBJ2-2	CASSEGGGAGELFF	TGTGCCAGCAGTGAAGGAGGGGGGGCCGGGGAGCTGTTTTTT
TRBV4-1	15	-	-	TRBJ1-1	CASRAGEVMNTEAFF	TGCGCCAGCCGAGCGGGGGAGGTGATGAACACTGAAGCTTTCTTT
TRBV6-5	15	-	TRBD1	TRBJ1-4	CASSFGTGGNEKLFF	TGTGCCAGCAGTTTTGGAACAGGGGGGAATGAAAAACTGTTTTTT
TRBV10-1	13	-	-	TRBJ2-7	CASSSSAGYEQYF	TGCGCCAGCAGTTCGAGCGCTGGGTACGAGCAGTACTTC
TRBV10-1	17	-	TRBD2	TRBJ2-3	CASSSGGSGRNGDTQYF	TGCGCCAGCAGTTCGGGAGGGAGCGGGAGAAATGGTGATACGCAGTATTTT
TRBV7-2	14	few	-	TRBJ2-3	CASTFGGYTDTQYF	TGTGCCAGCACGTTCGGGGGATACACAGATACGCAGTATTTT
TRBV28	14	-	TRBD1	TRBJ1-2	CASSSGQGNYGYTF	TGTGCCAGCAGTTCGGGACAGGGTAACTATGGCTACACCTTC
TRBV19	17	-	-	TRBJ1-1	CASSIRRQLNMNTEAFF	TGTGCCAGTAGTATACGGCGACAGCTTAATATGAACACTGAAGCTTTCTTT
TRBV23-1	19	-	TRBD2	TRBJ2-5	CASSRSHTSLAGGPVAQYF	TGCGCCAGCAGCCGTTCCCATACCTCACTAGCGGGGGGGCCTGTAGCCCAGTACTTC
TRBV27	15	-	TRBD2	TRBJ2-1	CASRSIPLADNEQFF	TGTGCCAGCAGAAGTATACCCCTAGCGGACAATGAGCAGTTCTTC
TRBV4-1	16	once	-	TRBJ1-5	CASSQAGPESNQPQHF	TGCGCCAGCAGCCAAGCAGGGCCAGAGAGCAATCAGCCCCAGCATTTT
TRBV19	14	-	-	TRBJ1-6	CASSIQGIHSPLHF	TGTGCCAGTAGTATCCAGGGGATCCATTCACCCCTCCACTTT
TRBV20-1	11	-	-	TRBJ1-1	CSARLNTEAFF	TGCAGTGCTAGACTTAACACTGAAGCTTTCTTT
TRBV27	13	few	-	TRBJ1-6	CASSRGYNSPLHF	TGTGCCAGCAGTCGGGGGTATAATTCACCCCTCCACTTT
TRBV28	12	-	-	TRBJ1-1	CATGGLNTEAFF	TGTGCCACCGGGGGGCTGAACACTGAAGCTTTCTTT
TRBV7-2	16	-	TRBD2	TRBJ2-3	CASSPRTSGGVMTQYF	TGTGCCAGCAGCCCGCGGACTAGCGGGGGGGTTATGACGCAGTATTTT
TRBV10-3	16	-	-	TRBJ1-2	CAISAAVRGGSYGYTF	TGTGCCATCAGTGCTGCTGTCAGGGGCGGGAGCTATGGCTACACCTTC
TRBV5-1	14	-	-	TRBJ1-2	CASNEDTQNYGYTF	TGCGCCAGCAACGAGGACACTCAAAACTATGGCTACACCTTC
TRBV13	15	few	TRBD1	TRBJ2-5	CASSSSGQGEETQYF	TGTGCCAGCAGCTCCTCGGGACAGGGGGAAGAGACCCAGTACTTC
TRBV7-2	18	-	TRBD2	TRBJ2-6	CASSLLSSGFSGANVLTF	TGTGCCAGCAGCTTGTTATCTAGCGGGTTCTCTGGGGCCAACGTCCTGACTTTC
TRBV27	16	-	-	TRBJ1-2	CASSLRRRSGIYGYTF	TGTGCCAGCAGTTTAAGAAGGAGGTCGGGAATCTATGGCTACACCTTC
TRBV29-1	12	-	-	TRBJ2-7	CSVLSVSYEQYF	TGCAGCGTTCTTTCGGTTTCCTACGAGCAGTACTTC
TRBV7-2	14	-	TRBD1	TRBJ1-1	CASSVGDSNTEAFF	TGTGCCAGCAGCGTGGGGGACAGCAACACTGAAGCTTTCTTT
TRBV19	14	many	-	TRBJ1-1	CASSGGRGSTEAFF	TGTGCCAGTAGCGGCGGCAGGGGAAGCACTGAAGCTTTCTTT
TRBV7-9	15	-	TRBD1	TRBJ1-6	CASSPWDRGNSPLHF	TGTGCCAGCAGCCCGTGGGACAGGGGGAACTCACCCCTCCACTTT
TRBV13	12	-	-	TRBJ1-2	CASSHRTVEQHF	TGTGCCAGCAGCCACCGGACAGTGGAGCAACACTTC
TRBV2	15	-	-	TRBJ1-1	CASSVGQPINTEAFF	TGTGCCAGCAGTGTGGGCCAGCCTATTAACACTGAAGCTTTCTTT
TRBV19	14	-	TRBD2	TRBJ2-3	CASRLAGGTDTQYF	TGTGCCAGTAGGTTAGCGGGGGGCACAGATACGCAGTATTTT
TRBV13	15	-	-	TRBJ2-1	CASSINRVSYNEQFF	TGTGCCAGCAGCATCAACAGGGTCTCCTACAATGAGCAGTTCTTC
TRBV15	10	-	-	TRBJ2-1	CATSDTEQFF	TGTGCCACCTCCGACACAGAGCAGTTCTTC
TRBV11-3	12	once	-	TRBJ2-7	CASSLNLYEQYF	TGTGCCAGCAGCTTAAATCTCTACGAGCAGTACTTC
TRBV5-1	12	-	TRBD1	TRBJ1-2	CASSWGTGNYTF	TGCGCCAGCAGCTGGGGGACAGGGAATTACACCTTC